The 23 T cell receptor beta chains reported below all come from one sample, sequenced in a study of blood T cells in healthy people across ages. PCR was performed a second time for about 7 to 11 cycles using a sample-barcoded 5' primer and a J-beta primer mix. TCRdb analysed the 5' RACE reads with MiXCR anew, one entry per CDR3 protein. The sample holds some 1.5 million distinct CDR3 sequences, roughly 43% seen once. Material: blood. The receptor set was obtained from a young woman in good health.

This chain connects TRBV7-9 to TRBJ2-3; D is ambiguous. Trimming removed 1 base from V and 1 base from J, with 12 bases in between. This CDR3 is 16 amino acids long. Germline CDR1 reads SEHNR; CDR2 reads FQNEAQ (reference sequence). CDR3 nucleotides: TGTGCCAGCAGCTTAGGAGCCACCAGTGGCACAGATACGCAGTATTTT. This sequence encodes CASSLGATSGTDTQYF.

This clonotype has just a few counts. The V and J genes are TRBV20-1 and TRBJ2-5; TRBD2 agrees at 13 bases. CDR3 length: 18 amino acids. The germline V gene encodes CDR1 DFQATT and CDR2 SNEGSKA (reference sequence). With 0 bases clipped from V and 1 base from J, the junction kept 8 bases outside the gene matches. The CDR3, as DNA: TGCAGTGCTAGAGATTTGACTAGCGGGAGGCCAACCCAAGAGACCCAGTACTTC. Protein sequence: CSARDLTSGRPTQETQYF.

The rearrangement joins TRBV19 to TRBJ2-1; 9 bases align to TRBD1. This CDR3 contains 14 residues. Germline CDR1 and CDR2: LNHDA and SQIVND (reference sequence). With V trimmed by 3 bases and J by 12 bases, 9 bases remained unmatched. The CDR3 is CASSIWDREFAQFF. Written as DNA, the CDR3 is TGTGCCAGTAGTATCTGGGACAGGGAGTTTGCGCAGTTCTTC. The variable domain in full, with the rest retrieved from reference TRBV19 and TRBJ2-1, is DGGITQSPKYLFRKEGQNVTLSCEQNLNHDAMYWYRQDPGQGLRLIYYSQIVNDFQKGDIAEGYSVSREKKESFPLTVTSAQKNPTAFYLCASSIWDREFAQFFGPGTRLTVL.

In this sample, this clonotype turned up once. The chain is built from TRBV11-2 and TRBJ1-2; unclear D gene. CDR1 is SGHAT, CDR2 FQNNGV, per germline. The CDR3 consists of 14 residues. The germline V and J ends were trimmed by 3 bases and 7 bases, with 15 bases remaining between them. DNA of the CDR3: TGTGCCAGCAGCTTGAGCGCCGGACCGGCTGGCTACACCTTC. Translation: CASSLSAGPAGYTF.

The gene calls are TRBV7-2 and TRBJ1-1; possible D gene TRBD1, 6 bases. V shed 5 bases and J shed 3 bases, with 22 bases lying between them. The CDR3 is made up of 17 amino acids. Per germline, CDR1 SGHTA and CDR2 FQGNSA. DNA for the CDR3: TGTGCCAGCAGCCCCCGGTCAATGGGGGGGGCGCACACTGAAGCTTTCTTT. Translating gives CASSPRSMGGAHTEAFF.

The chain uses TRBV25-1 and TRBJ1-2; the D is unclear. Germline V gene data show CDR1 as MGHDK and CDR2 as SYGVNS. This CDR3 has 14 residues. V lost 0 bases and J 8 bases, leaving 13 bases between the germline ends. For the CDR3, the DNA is TGTGCCAGCAGTGAATATTTGGGAGGTCGGGGCTACACCTTC. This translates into CASSEYLGGRGYTF.

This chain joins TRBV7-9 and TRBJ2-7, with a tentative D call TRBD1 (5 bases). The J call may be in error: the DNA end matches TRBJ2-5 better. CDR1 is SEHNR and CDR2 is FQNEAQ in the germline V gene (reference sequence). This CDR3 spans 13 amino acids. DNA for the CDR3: TGTGCCAGCAGCTCGACAGATCAAGAGACCCAGTACTTC. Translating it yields CASSSTDQETQYF.

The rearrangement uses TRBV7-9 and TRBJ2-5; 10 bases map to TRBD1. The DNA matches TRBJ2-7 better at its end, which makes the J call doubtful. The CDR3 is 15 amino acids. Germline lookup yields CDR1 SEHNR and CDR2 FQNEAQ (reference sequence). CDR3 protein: CASSLAGQGNYEQYF. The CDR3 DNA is TGTGCCAGCAGCTTAGCGGGACAGGGGAATTACGAGCAGTACTTC.

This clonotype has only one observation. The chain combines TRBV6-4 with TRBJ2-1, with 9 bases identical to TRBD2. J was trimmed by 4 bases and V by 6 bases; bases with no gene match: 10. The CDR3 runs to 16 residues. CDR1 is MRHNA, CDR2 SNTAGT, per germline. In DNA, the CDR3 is TGTGCCAGCAGCATTAGCGGGAGAAGTGGGTACAATGAGCAGTTCTTC. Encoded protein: CASSISGRSGYNEQFF.

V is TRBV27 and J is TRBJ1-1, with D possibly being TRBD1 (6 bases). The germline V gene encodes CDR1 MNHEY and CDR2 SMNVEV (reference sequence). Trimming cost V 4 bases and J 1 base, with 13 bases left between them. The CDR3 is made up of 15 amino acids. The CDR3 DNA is TGTGCCAGCAGTTCTCAGGGGTTTAGGAACACTGAAGCTTTCTTT. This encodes CASSSQGFRNTEAFF.

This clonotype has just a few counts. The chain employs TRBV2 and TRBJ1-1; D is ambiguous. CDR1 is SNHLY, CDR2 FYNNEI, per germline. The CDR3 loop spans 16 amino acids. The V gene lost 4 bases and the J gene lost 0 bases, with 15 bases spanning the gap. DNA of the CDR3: TGTGCCAGCAGTGTCCACCGGCTCACAGTGAACACTGAAGCTTTCTTT. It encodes CASSVHRLTVNTEAFF.

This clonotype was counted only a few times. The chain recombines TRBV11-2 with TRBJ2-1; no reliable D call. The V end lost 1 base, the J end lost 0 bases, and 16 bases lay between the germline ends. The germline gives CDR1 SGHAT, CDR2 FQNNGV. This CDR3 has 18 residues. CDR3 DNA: TGTGCCAGCAGCTTAGGTAGGGTAAGCTTGAGCTCCTACAATGAGCAGTTCTTC. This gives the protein CASSLGRVSLSSYNEQFF.

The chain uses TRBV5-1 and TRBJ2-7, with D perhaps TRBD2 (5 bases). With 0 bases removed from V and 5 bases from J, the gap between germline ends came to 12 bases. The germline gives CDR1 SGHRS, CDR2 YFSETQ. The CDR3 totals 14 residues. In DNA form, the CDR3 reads TGCGCCAGCAGCTTGGAAGGAGACTACAACGAGCAGTACTTC. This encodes CASSLEGDYNEQYF.

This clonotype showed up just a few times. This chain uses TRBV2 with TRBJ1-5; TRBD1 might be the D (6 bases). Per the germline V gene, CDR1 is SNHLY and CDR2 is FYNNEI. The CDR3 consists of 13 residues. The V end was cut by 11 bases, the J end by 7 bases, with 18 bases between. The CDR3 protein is CAGGEGGGQPQHF. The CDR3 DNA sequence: TGTGCCGGTGGGGAAGGGGGTGGACAGCCCCAGCATTTT.

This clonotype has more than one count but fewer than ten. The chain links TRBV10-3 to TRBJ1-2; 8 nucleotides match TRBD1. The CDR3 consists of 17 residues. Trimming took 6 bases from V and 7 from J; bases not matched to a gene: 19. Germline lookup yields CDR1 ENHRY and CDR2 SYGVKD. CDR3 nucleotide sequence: TGTGCCATCAGAGACCCGGGACAGGAACCTATGGGGAGTGGCTACACCTTC. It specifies CAIRDPGQEPMGSGYTF.

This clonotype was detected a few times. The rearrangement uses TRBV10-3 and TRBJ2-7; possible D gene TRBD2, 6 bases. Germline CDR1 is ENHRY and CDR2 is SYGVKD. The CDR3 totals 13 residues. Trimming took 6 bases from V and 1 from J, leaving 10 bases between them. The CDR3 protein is CAIRRDSSYEQYF. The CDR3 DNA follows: TGTGCCATCAGAAGGGACTCTTCCTACGAGCAGTACTTC.

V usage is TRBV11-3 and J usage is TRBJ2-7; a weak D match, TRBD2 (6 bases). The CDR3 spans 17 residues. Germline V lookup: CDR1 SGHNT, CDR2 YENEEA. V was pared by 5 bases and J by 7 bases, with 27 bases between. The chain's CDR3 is CASSPPRGLAAYNEQYF. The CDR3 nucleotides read TGTGCCAGCAGCCCCCCGAGGGGCTTAGCGGCATACAATGAGCAGTACTTC. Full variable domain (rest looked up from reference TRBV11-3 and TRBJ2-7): EAGVVQSPRYKIIEKKQPVAFWCNPISGHNTLYWYLQNLGQGPELLIRYENEEAVDDSQLPKDRFSAERLKGVDSTLKIQPAELGDSAVYLCASSPPRGLAAYNEQYFGPGTRLTVT.

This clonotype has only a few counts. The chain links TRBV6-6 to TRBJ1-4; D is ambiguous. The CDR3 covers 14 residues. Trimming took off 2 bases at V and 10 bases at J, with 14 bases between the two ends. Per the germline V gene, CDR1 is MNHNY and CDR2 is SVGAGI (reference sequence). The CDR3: CASSYDPHERKLFF. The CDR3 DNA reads TGTGCCAGCAGTTACGACCCACACGAGAGAAAACTGTTTTTT.

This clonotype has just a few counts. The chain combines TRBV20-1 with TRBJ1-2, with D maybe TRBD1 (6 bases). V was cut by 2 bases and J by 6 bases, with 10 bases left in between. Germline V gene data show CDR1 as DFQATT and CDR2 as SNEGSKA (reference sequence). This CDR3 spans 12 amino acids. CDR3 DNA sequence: TGCAGTGCTAGACAGGGGCGCGATGGCTACACCTTC. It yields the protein CSARQGRDGYTF.

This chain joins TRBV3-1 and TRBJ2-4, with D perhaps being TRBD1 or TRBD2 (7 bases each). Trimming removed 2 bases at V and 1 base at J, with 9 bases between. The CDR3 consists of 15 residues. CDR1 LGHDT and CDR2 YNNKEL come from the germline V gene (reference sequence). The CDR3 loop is CASSQQGGAKNIQYF. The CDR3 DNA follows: TGTGCCAGCAGCCAACAGGGGGGGGCCAAAAACATTCAGTACTTC.

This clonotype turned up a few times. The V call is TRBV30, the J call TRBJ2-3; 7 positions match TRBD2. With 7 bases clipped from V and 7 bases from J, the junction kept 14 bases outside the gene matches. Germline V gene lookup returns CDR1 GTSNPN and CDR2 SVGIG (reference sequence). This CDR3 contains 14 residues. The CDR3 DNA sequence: TGTGCCTTGGGCCCGGGACTACCCCGTTATACGCAGTATTTT. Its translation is CALGPGLPRYTQYF.

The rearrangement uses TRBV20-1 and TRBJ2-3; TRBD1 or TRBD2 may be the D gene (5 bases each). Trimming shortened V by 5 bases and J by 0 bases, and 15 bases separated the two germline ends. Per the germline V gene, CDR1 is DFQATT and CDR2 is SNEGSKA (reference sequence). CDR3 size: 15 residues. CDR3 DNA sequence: TGCAGTGCTCGGCGTGAGGGGATTAGCACAGATACGCAGTATTTT. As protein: CSARREGISTDTQYF.

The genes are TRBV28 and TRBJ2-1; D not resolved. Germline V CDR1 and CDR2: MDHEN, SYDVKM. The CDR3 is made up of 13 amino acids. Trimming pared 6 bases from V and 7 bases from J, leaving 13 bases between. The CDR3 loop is CASRTPVRNEQFF. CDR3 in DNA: TGTGCCAGCAGGACGCCCGTTCGGAATGAGCAGTTCTTC.